What follows are 17 T cell receptor beta chains derived from one specimen sequenced in a study of cytomegalovirus exposure and HLA in healthy donors. Use of 60 Vbeta and 13 Jbeta primers characterized the PCR. Profiled with immunoSEQ multiplex PCR; TCRdb holds only in-frame clones, not every one. The sample holds around 130,000 clones; roughly 79% are singletons and the top ten take less than 2%. The sequenced sample consisted of PBMCs. The source is a woman between 45 and 60 years old in good health and CMV-seronegative.

This chain uses TRBV2 with TRBJ1-1, with TRBD1 identical over 9 bases. The germline gives CDR1 SNHLY, CDR2 FYNNEI. CDR3 length equals 14 residues. The V and J ends lost 5 bases and 2 bases, in that order; junction bases with no gene match: 3. The CDR3 nucleotides read TGTGCCAGCAGTACGGGACAGGGAAACACTGAAGCTTTCTTT. Amino acid sequence: CASSTGQGNTEAFF.

This clone was counted a few times. This chain uses TRBV5-1 with TRBJ1-1, with no clear D. The CDR3 extends over 15 amino acids. Germline V gives CDR1 SGHRS, CDR2 YFSETQ. Trimming shortened V by 0 bases and J by 5 bases, and 14 bases separated the two germline ends. The CDR3 loop is CASSLDPGGRTEAFF. CDR3 DNA: TGCGCCAGCAGCTTGGACCCGGGTGGGAGGACTGAAGCTTTCTTT.

This clone occurred a few times. The chain has TRBV27 and TRBJ1-1, with 12 bases aligning to TRBD1. This CDR3 has 16 residues. CDR1 is MNHEY, CDR2 SMNVEV, per germline (reference sequence). V shed 6 bases and J 4 bases; nucleotides not matched to a gene: 9. The CDR3 loop is CASSPGTGGLGTEAFF. The DNA of the CDR3 is TGTGCCAGCAGCCCCGGGACAGGGGGCTTGGGCACTGAAGCTTTCTTT.

The rearrangement links TRBV7-2 to TRBJ2-3, with 13 positions matching TRBD2. The V gene end was trimmed by 6 bases and the J gene end by 1 base; junction bases not matched to a gene: 10. This CDR3 has 18 residues. CDR1 is SGHTA, CDR2 FQGNSA, per germline. CDR3: CASSTLAGGGRGTDTQYF. CDR3 in DNA: TGTGCCAGCAGTACACTAGCGGGAGGGGGTAGGGGCACAGATACGCAGTATTTT.

V gene TRBV27 combines with J gene TRBJ2-7; D may be TRBD1 (5 bases). V lost 6 bases to trimming and J lost 2 bases, with 14 bases between them. The germline V gene encodes CDR1 MNHEY and CDR2 SMNVEV (reference sequence). This CDR3 is built from 14 residues. CDR3 nucleotide sequence: TGTGCCAGCAGCAACAGCCAGGGCCCCTACGAGCAGTACTTC. As protein: CASSNSQGPYEQYF.

The rearrangement links TRBV4-1 to TRBJ1-3; D unresolved. V was shortened by 4 bases and J by 0 bases, with 13 bases between the two germline ends. Per germline, CDR1 MGHRA and CDR2 YSYEKL. The CDR3 is 16 residues long. For the CDR3, the DNA is TGCGCCAGCAGCCTTCTAGAGGTGTTCTCTGGAAACACCATATATTTT. Its translation is CASSLLEVFSGNTIYF.

Concerning this clone: The junction shows a germline mismatch at one end, possibly a read error. The rearrangement uses TRBV29-1 and TRBJ2-7, with TRBD1 as a possible D gene (6 bases). CDR3 length equals 13 residues. Germline-derived CDR1 and CDR2 are SQVTM and ANQGSEA. The CDR3 DNA is TGCAGCGTGGAAGACAGGTTAAACTACGAGCAGTACTTC. Its protein is CSVEDRLNYEQYF.

J is TRBJ1-1 and V is TRBV7-2, with 7 bases matching TRBD1. Trimming took 4 bases from V and 1 from J; bases not matched to a gene: 3. The germline gives CDR1 SGHTA, CDR2 FQGNSA. The CDR3 contains 14 residues. CDR3 region: CASSSRTGNTEAFF. CDR3 DNA: TGTGCCAGCAGCTCCAGGACAGGGAACACTGAAGCTTTCTTT.

This clone showed up just once. V is TRBV5-4 and J is TRBJ2-3; no clear D gene. The V end was cut by 0 bases, the J end by 9 bases, with 11 bases between. Per the germline V gene, CDR1 is SGHNT and CDR2 is YYREEE (reference sequence). The CDR3 has 13 residues. CDR3 region: CASSLGQAGTQYF. DNA for the CDR3: TGTGCCAGCAGCTTGGGGCAGGCCGGCACGCAGTATTTT. Combining the CDR3 with reference TRBV5-4 and TRBJ2-3 gives the whole variable domain ETGVTQSPTHLIKTRGQQVTLRCSSQSGHNTVSWYQQALGQGPQFIFQYYREEENGRGNFPPRFSGLQFPNYSSELNVNALELDDSALYLCASSLGQAGTQYFGPGTRLTVL.

This chain joins TRBV11-2 and TRBJ1-2; D is undetermined. Germline V gene sequence: CDR1 SGHAT, CDR2 FQNNGV. The CDR3 is 13 residues long. V was pared by 0 bases and J by 1 base, with 3 bases between. The CDR3 DNA is TGTGCCAGCAGCTTAGACAGTAACTATGGCTACACCTTC. Translated: CASSLDSNYGYTF.

This sequence joins TRBV7-9 and TRBJ1-1, with D tentatively TRBD1 (5 bases). V was shortened by 5 bases and J by 1 base, with 14 bases between the two germline ends. Germline CDR1 is SEHNR and CDR2 is FQNEAQ (reference sequence). The CDR3 is made up of 15 amino acids. CDR3 protein: CASSDSPYRNTEAFF. The DNA of the CDR3 is TGTGCCAGCAGCGACAGCCCCTACAGGAACACTGAAGCTTTCTTT.

This CDR3 reads CASSSLPPRRDSPLHF. The CDR3 region has the DNA TGCGCCAGCAGCTCCCTTCCGCCCCGTCGAGATTCACCCCTCCACTTT. The rearrangement joins TRBV5-1 to TRBJ1-6; no clear D. The CDR3 has 16 residues. Germline loops: CDR1 SGHRS, CDR2 YFSETQ. V gave up 3 bases and J gave up 8 bases, with 18 bases separating them.

This clone was picked up one time. This sequence joins TRBV7-2 and TRBJ1-2; the match to TRBD1 covers 8 bases. This CDR3 is 14 amino acids long. In germline, CDR1 is SGHTA, CDR2 FQGNSA. J gave up 3 bases and V 6 bases, and 6 bases lay outside the gene matches. CDR3 loop: CASRIGQGDYGYTF. In DNA, the CDR3 is TGTGCCAGCAGGATCGGACAGGGAGACTATGGCTACACCTTC.

The chain carries TRBV9 and TRBJ2-3; no definite D call. V lost 3 bases and J lost 0, with 17 bases in between. Per germline, CDR1 SGDLS and CDR2 YYNGEE. The CDR3 sequence is 17 residues long. In DNA form, the CDR3 reads TGTGCCAGCAGCGCCGACCGACACCCGAGAAGCACAGATACGCAGTATTTT. Translation gives CASSADRHPRSTDTQYF.

This chain connects TRBV27 to TRBJ2-1; D gene unclear. Germline CDR1 MNHEY, CDR2 SMNVEV (reference sequence). Trimming shortened V by 2 bases and J by 5 bases, and 13 bases separated the two germline ends. The CDR3 is 15 residues long. The CDR3 DNA reads TGTGCCAGCAGTTTAAGAAGGCGGTCCAACAATGAGCAGTTCTTC. It yields the protein CASSLRRRSNNEQFF.

The rearrangement joins TRBV19 to TRBJ1-5; possibly TRBD1 for D (6 bases). The CDR3 loop spans 14 amino acids. Germline lookup yields CDR1 LNHDA and CDR2 SQIVND (reference sequence). The V and J ends lost 5 bases and 4 bases respectively, with 12 bases between them. DNA for the CDR3: TGTGCCAGTAGTCCGCGACAGGCGAATCAGCCCCAGCATTTT. The encoded protein is CASSPRQANQPQHF.

This clone showed up just once. The chain is built from TRBV5-1 and TRBJ2-3; D gene uncertain. The V gene lost 0 bases and the J gene lost 4 bases, with 12 bases spanning the gap. The CDR3 is made up of 15 amino acids. CDR1 is SGHRS and CDR2 is YFSETQ in the germline V gene. For the CDR3, the DNA is TGCGCCAGCAGCTTGGAAGGTCACGGGTCAGATACGCAGTATTTT. Translated, it gives CASSLEGHGSDTQYF.